What follows is one T cell receptor (beta chain) and its context. The germline V and J ends were trimmed by 5 bases and 0 bases, with 14 bases remaining between them. Germline CDR1 reads MDHEN; CDR2 reads SYDVKM. The CDR3 consists of 16 residues. This sample was taken from a study of blood T cell repertoires in COVID-19. About the research overall: In each case, the material was cDNA or gDNA derived from T cells, B-cell-depleted T cells, or PBMCs.

Only in-frame clones appear in the TCRdb table, and some are missing; sequencing was by immunoSEQ multiplex PCR. The repertoire holds approximately 190,000 clones, 88% seen once, with roughly 6% in the top ten. The TCR originated in a man in his forties with active or convalescent COVID-19. This chain uses TRBV28 with TRBJ1-5; maybe TRBD1 (5 bases). The sequenced material came from peripheral blood. The chain's CDR3 is CASSLGGVHSNQPQHF. The CDR3 region has the DNA TGTGCCAGCAGTCTCGGGGGGGTCCATAGCAATCAGCCCCAGCATTTT.